A single sample gave rise to the 28 T cell receptor beta chains below, sequenced in a study of T cell changes during pregnancy in multiple sclerosis. Libraries were prepared by immunoSEQ multiplex PCR; TCRdb keeps only in-frame clonotypes and omits some of them. The repertoire holds roughly 120,000 clones, with roughly 92% as singletons. This specimen consisted of peripheral blood, obtained in the third trimester of pregnancy. The receptors here all came from a female donor with multiple sclerosis, enrolled in a pregnancy study.

This chain joins TRBV6-5 and TRBJ2-5; 14 bases are shared with TRBD2. Trimming at V came to 1 base and at J to 3 bases, leaving 1 base not matched to a gene. This CDR3 spans 16 amino acids. Germline assignment: CDR1 MNHEY and CDR2 SVGAGI. In nucleotides, the CDR3 is TGTGCCAGCAGTTACTTGGGACTAGCGGGAGAAGAGACCCAGTACTTC. It is translated as CASSYLGLAGEETQYF.

The rearrangement joins TRBV30 to TRBJ1-1; 7 bases fit TRBD1. The germline CDR1 and CDR2 sequences are GTSNPN and SVGIG (reference sequence). This CDR3 has 11 residues. V trimming: 4 bases; J trimming: 7 bases; junction bases outside the gene matches: 3. In nucleotides, the CDR3 is TGTGCCTGGAAACGGGACAGTGAAGCTTTCTTT. Its protein product is CAWKRDSEAFF.

The chain links TRBV5-1 to TRBJ1-1; no clear D gene. This CDR3 has 15 residues. Trimming pared 0 bases from V and 1 base from J, leaving 10 bases between. Germline lookup yields CDR1 SGHRS and CDR2 YFSETQ. This CDR3 is CASSLDVSGNTEAFF. CDR3 DNA: TGCGCCAGCAGCTTGGATGTTTCGGGGAACACTGAAGCTTTCTTT.

This chain joins TRBV29-1 and TRBJ2-1, with TRBD2 matching 7 bases. Germline values: CDR1 SQVTM, CDR2 ANQGSEA. The CDR3 is 16 amino acids. J gave up 7 bases and V 5 bases, and 17 bases lay outside the gene matches. This CDR3 is CSVRTPGGRAGNEQFF. The DNA of the CDR3 is TGCAGCGTTCGTACCCCTGGTGGGAGGGCCGGGAATGAGCAGTTCTTC.

The rearrangement links TRBV29-1 to TRBJ2-2, with 9 bases matching TRBD1. After removal of 7 bases from V and 5 bases from J, the junction contained 8 bases not matched to a gene. CDR1 is SQVTM and CDR2 is ANQGSEA in the germline V gene. The CDR3 has 14 residues. The CDR3 reads CSAGDRGGTGELFF. In DNA, the CDR3 is TGCAGCGCCGGAGACAGGGGGGGGACCGGGGAGCTGTTTTTT.

The rearrangement uses TRBV9 and TRBJ1-2, with no clear D. Trimming shortened V by 7 bases and J by 6 bases, and 10 bases separated the two germline ends. This CDR3 has 11 amino acids. Germline V CDR1 and CDR2: SGDLS, YYNGEE. In DNA form, the CDR3 reads TGTGCCAGCGGTCGGGGTGATGGCTACACCTTC. Protein sequence: CASGRGDGYTF. Variable domain in full (rest from reference TRBV9 and TRBJ1-2): DSGVTQTPKHLITATGQRVTLRCSPRSGDLSVYWYQQSLDQGLQFLIQYYNGEERAKGNILERFSAQQFPDLHSELNLSSLELGDSALYFCASGRGDGYTFGSGTRLTVV.

On this clone itself: An end of the junction differs from the germline gene, which may be a read error. The gene calls are TRBV28 and TRBJ1-1; TRBD1 is a possible D gene (5 bases). Germline CDR1 and CDR2: MDHEN and SYDVKM. This CDR3 region has 11 residues. CDR3 loop: CASSSGGGPRF. Written as DNA, the CDR3 is TGTGCCAGCAGTTCTGGGGGGGGTCCCCGCTTT.

The genes are TRBV7-8 and TRBJ2-1; TRBD1 matches at 7 bases. CDR1 is SGHVS, CDR2 FQNEAQ, per germline. The CDR3 is 19 amino acids. The J segment lost 0 bases and the V segment lost 5 bases, leaving 16 bases of the junction unmatched. As DNA, the CDR3 is TGTGCCAGCAGCCGCACTGGCCTACAGGGGTCAAGCTCCTACAATGAGCAGTTCTTC. Amino acids: CASSRTGLQGSSSYNEQFF.

The rearrangement joins TRBV6-4 to TRBJ2-1; D possibly corresponds to TRBD2 (5 bases). This CDR3 region has 14 residues. V was shortened by 3 bases and J by 4 bases, with 10 bases between the two germline ends. Germline loops: CDR1 MRHNA, CDR2 SNTAGT. In DNA form, the CDR3 reads TGTGCCAGCAGTGAGGACTCGACGTACAATGAGCAGTTCTTC. This encodes CASSEDSTYNEQFF.

This chain joins TRBV7-9 and TRBJ2-5, with 7 bases identical to TRBD2. Germline CDR1 SEHNR, CDR2 FQNEAQ (reference sequence). V lost 6 bases, J lost 6 bases, and 10 bases stayed unmatched. The CDR3 runs to 14 residues. For the CDR3, the DNA is TGTGCCAGCAGTTCTGGGGGGGATGGTCAGACCCAGTACTTC. Translating gives CASSSGGDGQTQYF.

This sequence joins TRBV14 and TRBJ2-7; D may be TRBD2 (6 bases). Germline V lookup: CDR1 SGHDN, CDR2 FVKESK. Trimming took 3 bases from V and 2 from J, leaving 11 bases between them. The CDR3 is 14 amino acids. CDR3 DNA sequence: TGTGCCAGCAGCCAGGGGGGATATACCTACGAGCAGTACTTC. Protein sequence: CASSQGGYTYEQYF.

The gene calls are TRBV19 and TRBJ2-5, with D hard to call. The V end lost 6 bases, the J end lost 1 base, and 3 bases lay between the germline ends. Germline CDR1 is LNHDA and CDR2 is SQIVND (reference sequence). This CDR3 comprises 11 residues. The CDR3 reads CASSIQETQYF. The CDR3 DNA is TGTGCCAGTAGCATCCAAGAGACCCAGTACTTC.

V is TRBV10-2 and J is TRBJ2-3, with 15 bases fitting TRBD2. The CDR3 has 17 amino acids. Trimming removed 4 bases from V and 4 bases from J; junction bases left unmatched: 6. Germline loops: CDR1 WSHSY, CDR2 SAAADI. CDR3 region: CASSAPGLAGGSDTQYF. For the CDR3, the DNA is TGCGCCAGCAGTGCCCCGGGACTAGCGGGAGGATCAGATACGCAGTATTTT.

The V and J genes are TRBV4-1 and TRBJ2-1; a weak D match, TRBD2 (5 bases). The CDR3 contains 14 residues. Trimming cost V 8 bases and J 6 bases, with 17 bases left between them. CDR1 and CDR2 (germline): MGHRA, YSYEKL. Here the CDR3 reads CASSGSSATNEQFF. The CDR3 DNA follows: TGCGCCAGCTCGGGGTCCTCAGCGACCAATGAGCAGTTCTTC.

The V and J genes are TRBV15 and TRBJ1-2, with a weak D call TRBD1 (6 bases). CDR3 length: 16 amino acids. CDR1 and CDR2 (germline): LNHNV, YYDKDF (reference sequence). Deletions cut 4 bases from V and 1 base from J, with 16 bases between. CDR3 amino acids: CATSNLRAGDNYGYTF. As DNA, the CDR3 is TGTGCCACCAGCAACCTTAGGGCAGGGGATAACTATGGCTACACCTTC.

The chain carries TRBV2 and TRBJ1-5, with 9 bases aligning to TRBD1. Germline CDR1 SNHLY, CDR2 FYNNEI. J was trimmed by 9 bases and V by 6 bases; bases with no gene match: 6. CDR3 length: 13 amino acids. The CDR3 region has the DNA TGTGCCAGCAGGGGGGACAGGGTCATGCCCCAGCATTTT. Protein product: CASRGDRVMPQHF.

The chain couples TRBV27 to TRBJ1-2; D perhaps matches TRBD1 (5 bases). The CDR3 has 14 residues. Germline assignment: CDR1 MNHEY and CDR2 SMNVEV (reference sequence). V gave up 3 bases and J gave up 2 bases, with 10 bases separating them. In DNA, the CDR3 is TGTGCCAGCAGTTTGCAGGGTGGGAACTATGGCTACACCTTC. It encodes CASSLQGGNYGYTF.

V and J are TRBV4-2 and TRBJ2-5, with a tentative D call TRBD2 (5 bases). The CDR3 is 13 residues long. V was cut by 2 bases and J by 5 bases, with 9 bases left in between. Germline V gene sequence: CDR1 LGHNA, CDR2 YNFKEQ. The CDR3 bases are TGTGCCAGCAGCCAAACTAGGAGCGAGACCCAGTACTTC. Translating it yields CASSQTRSETQYF.

This clone has a single count. J is TRBJ1-5 and V is TRBV27, with 11 bases matching TRBD1. Trimming removed 5 bases from V and 2 bases from J; junction bases left unmatched: 8. This CDR3 is built from 17 residues. Germline CDR1 is MNHEY and CDR2 is SMNVEV (reference sequence). DNA for the CDR3: TGTGCCAGCAGTCCAGAGGGGACAGGGGGTGGCAATCAGCCCCAGCATTTT. It is translated as CASSPEGTGGGNQPQHF.

This sequence joins TRBV7-9 and TRBJ2-5; TRBD2 agrees at 13 bases. J lost 0 bases, V lost 5 bases, and 9 bases had no gene match. The CDR3 is made up of 18 amino acids. From germline, CDR1 is SEHNR and CDR2 FQNEAQ (reference sequence). The CDR3 coding sequence is TGTGCCAGCAGCGTTGGACTAGCGGGGGAGGGGGACCAAGAGACCCAGTACTTC. This sequence encodes CASSVGLAGEGDQETQYF.

The chain has TRBV19 and TRBJ1-1; D unclear. V lost 4 bases and J 5 bases, leaving 17 bases between the germline ends. CDR1 and CDR2 from the germline V gene are LNHDA and SQIVND (reference sequence). The length of the CDR3 is 15 residues. The CDR3, as DNA: TGTGCCAGTAGTACCCCGACCCGGGGAGGGACTGAAGCTTTCTTT. Residues: CASSTPTRGGTEAFF.

The rearrangement joins TRBV28 to TRBJ1-1; the match to TRBD1 covers 7 bases. V gave up 6 bases and J gave up 3 bases; unmatched junction bases: 7. Germline V gene lookup returns CDR1 MDHEN and CDR2 SYDVKM. The CDR3 sequence is 14 residues long. The CDR3 protein is CASRYKQGYTEAFF. CDR3 nucleotide sequence: TGTGCCAGCAGATACAAACAGGGGTACACTGAAGCTTTCTTT.

This sequence joins TRBV7-9 and TRBJ1-3, with D perhaps matching TRBD1 (5 bases). Trimming removed 8 bases from V and 1 base from J, with 9 bases in between. The germline V gene encodes CDR1 SEHNR and CDR2 FQNEAQ (reference sequence). The CDR3 totals 13 residues. The CDR3 sequence: CASSGGSGNTIYF. The DNA of the CDR3 is TGTGCCAGCTCTGGGGGGTCTGGAAACACCATATATTTT.

This clone has only one observation. The V call is TRBV7-3, the J call TRBJ2-7, with 10 nucleotides matching TRBD1. The CDR3 totals 13 residues. V shed 5 bases, J shed 9 bases, and the junction held 7 bases outside the gene matches. Per germline, CDR1 SGHTA and CDR2 FQGTGA. The chain's CDR3 is CASSQGGTGVQYF. CDR3 coding DNA: TGTGCCAGCAGCCAAGGGGGGACAGGGGTGCAGTACTTC.

The chain has TRBV11-1 and TRBJ1-1; no firm D call. Germline CDR1 reads SGHAT; CDR2 reads FQDESV (reference sequence). The CDR3 spans 14 residues. Trimming took off 0 bases at V and 3 bases at J, with 8 bases between the two ends. CDR3: CASSLASGDTEAFF. The DNA for the CDR3 is TGTGCCAGCAGCTTAGCGTCCGGGGACACTGAAGCTTTCTTT.

The genes are TRBV5-4 and TRBJ1-2, with 11 bases matching TRBD1. V was pared by 0 bases and J by 5 bases, with 3 bases of the junction left unmatched. This CDR3 is 15 amino acids long. Germline V gene sequence: CDR1 SGHNT, CDR2 YYREEE (reference sequence). The CDR3 protein is CASSLGDRGGYGYTF. CDR3 nucleotide sequence: TGTGCCAGCAGCTTGGGGGACAGGGGGGGATATGGCTACACCTTC.

The chain joins TRBV6-5 to TRBJ2-7, with 7 bases matching TRBD1. J was trimmed by 5 bases and V by 6 bases; bases with no gene match: 10. Germline CDR1 is MNHEY and CDR2 is SVGAGI. The CDR3 is made up of 14 amino acids. The CDR3 reads CASSRSTGAHEQYF. The CDR3, as DNA: TGTGCCAGCAGCCGAAGCACAGGGGCCCACGAGCAGTACTTC.

The chain links TRBV28 to TRBJ1-1, with D possibly TRBD1 on 5 matching bases. The length of the CDR3 is 13 residues. The V end was cut by 7 bases, the J end by 5 bases, with 14 bases between. The germline gives CDR1 MDHEN, CDR2 SYDVKM. The CDR3 protein is CASILGVGTEAFF. The CDR3 DNA sequence: TGTGCCAGCATCTTAGGGGTTGGTACTGAAGCTTTCTTT.